The clone carrying this TCR beta chain rates as medium-sized. The antigen is unknown. Clones were sequenced by immunoSEQ multiplex PCR, and TCRdb holds only the in-frame ones, with some missing. The sample shows roughly 10,000 clones, roughly 29% of them seen only once. CDR1 is MGHDK, CDR2 SYGVNS, per germline. The CDR3 runs to 15 residues. Trimming took off 3 bases at V and 7 bases at J, with 13 bases between the two ends. The sample originates from a study of T cells in localized non-small cell lung cancer. Whole-study findings and limits: The study sequenced only one region of the tumor. As a result, intratumor heterogeneity could not be excluded and remains possible. Adjacent lung exhibited a median of about 56 among the 100 most abundant tumor clones. In uninvolved adjacent lung, T cell clonality reached its highest value, exceeding tumor.

This TCR came from a man between 35 and 75 years old with stage I lung adenocarcinoma. Sample: lung tumor tissue, taken before any cancer treatment. The chain is built from TRBV25-1 and TRBJ1-6; D gene ambiguous. CDR3 bases: TGTGCCAGCAGTGATGGGCAGCTTAGGAATTCACCCCTCCACTTT. This encodes CASSDGQLRNSPLHF.